The next 27 T cell receptor beta chains were all read from a single sample in a study of T cell repertoires in cytomegalovirus infection (dated by TCRdb to between 2017 and 2020). Sequenced on an Illumina HiSeq 1500. TCRdb reprocessing: public reads trimmed at Q25 with fastp, clones called with MiXCR, in-frame beta chains kept. Duplicate CDR3 protein sequences are folded into a single record with the most common DNA and genes. This sample has approximately 500,000 distinct CDR3 sequences in its table, and around 11% of those were observed once. The ten largest clones take up roughly 10% of the sample. The sample consisted of PBMCs. The origin of the receptors is a human donor in good health (CMV status not recorded). Some clones in this sample may be carry-over from other donors' samples.

The CDR3 spells CSARDRRMRQPQHF. CDR3 nucleotide sequence: TGCAGTGCTAGAGATAGAAGGATGCGGCAGCCCCAGCATTTT. This chain links TRBV20-1 with TRBJ1-5; no definite D call. Trimming took off 0 bases at V and 7 bases at J, with 13 bases between the two ends. Germline V gene lookup returns CDR1 DFQATT and CDR2 SNEGSKA (reference sequence). The CDR3 extends over 14 amino acids.

This clonotype has at least ten counts. The genes are TRBV7-2 and TRBJ1-1; perhaps TRBD1 as D (6 bases). Germline CDR1 SGHTA, CDR2 FQGNSA. The germline V and J ends were trimmed by 1 base and 1 base, with 10 bases remaining between them. This CDR3 region has 15 residues. This CDR3 reads CASSLVRGANTEAFF. CDR3 nucleotides: TGTGCCAGCAGCTTAGTGCGGGGGGCGAACACTGAAGCTTTCTTT.

This clonotype has a count of ten or more. J is TRBJ1-4 and V is TRBV28; unclear D gene. Germline V gene lookup returns CDR1 MDHEN and CDR2 SYDVKM. Trimming cost V 10 bases and J 4 bases, with 10 bases left between them. CDR3 length equals 12 residues. The CDR3 sequence: CATRRVNEKLFF. The CDR3 DNA reads TGTGCCACTAGGAGGGTTAATGAAAAACTGTTTTTT.

This clonotype was seen at least ten times. The chain recombines TRBV7-9 with TRBJ2-4; perhaps TRBD2 as D (5 bases). CDR3 length: 15 residues. Per germline, CDR1 SEHNR and CDR2 FQNEAQ (reference sequence). The V and J ends lost 5 bases and 3 bases respectively, with 14 bases between them. The CDR3 loop reads CASSEAKAGKNIQYF. CDR3 coding DNA: TGTGCCAGCAGCGAGGCGAAGGCGGGCAAAAACATTCAGTACTTC.

This sequence joins TRBV6-2 or TRBV6-3 and TRBJ2-3; D not certain. The CDR3 runs to 12 residues. Looked up from germline, CDR1 is MNHEY and CDR2 is SVGEGT. Deletions cut 3 bases from V and 6 bases from J, with 7 bases between. CDR3 sequence: CASSYQEDTQYF. DNA for the CDR3: TGTGCCAGCAGTTATCAGGAGGATACGCAGTATTTT.

The table lists this clonotype with many counts. The chain recombines TRBV20-1 with TRBJ2-3, with D perhaps given as TRBD1 or TRBD2 (5 bases each). The CDR3 has 14 amino acids. Germline V gene data show CDR1 as DFQATT and CDR2 as SNEGSKA (reference sequence). Trimming shortened V by 3 bases and J by 0 bases, and 10 bases separated the two germline ends. CDR3 loop: CSARLGASTDTQYF. The CDR3 nucleotides are TGCAGTGCTAGGCTCGGGGCGAGCACAGATACGCAGTATTTT.

This clonotype has a handful of counts. The chain links TRBV9 to TRBJ2-1; D not resolved. Germline-derived CDR1 and CDR2 are SGDLS and YYNGEE. CDR3 length equals 16 residues. Deletions cut 4 bases from V and 0 bases from J, with 14 bases between. The CDR3 region is CASSRSGGHSYNEQFF. CDR3 DNA: TGTGCCAGCAGCCGTTCCGGCGGCCACTCCTACAATGAGCAGTTCTTC.

The chain joins TRBV6-2 or TRBV6-3 to TRBJ1-1, with a weak D call TRBD1 (5 bases). CDR3 length: 14 residues. Deletions cut 2 bases from V and 1 base from J, with 8 bases between. Germline V lookup: CDR1 MNHEY, CDR2 SVGEGT. CDR3 amino acids: CASSYDRPNTEAFF. CDR3 DNA sequence: TGTGCCAGCAGTTACGACAGACCGAACACTGAAGCTTTCTTT.

Ten or more counts support this clonotype. The rearrangement links TRBV5-4 to TRBJ2-5; 7 nucleotides align to TRBD2. CDR3 length: 14 amino acids. Germline-derived CDR1 and CDR2 are SGHNT and YYREEE (reference sequence). V gave up 4 bases and J gave up 5 bases; unmatched junction bases: 8. In DNA, the CDR3 is TGTGCCAGCAGCGCTCCGGGACTAATGGAGACCCAGTACTTC. It yields the protein CASSAPGLMETQYF.

Many counts were recorded for this clonotype. This chain connects TRBV12-3 or TRBV12-4 to TRBJ2-3; 10 bases are shared with TRBD2. Unmatched junction bases numbered 3, after V lost 5 bases and J lost 4 bases. The CDR3 is made up of 14 amino acids. The CDR3 coding sequence is TGTGCCAGCAGTGCTAGCGGGGGAGCAGATACGCAGTATTTT. Protein product: CASSASGGADTQYF.

This clonotype has just a few counts. The chain couples TRBV27 to TRBJ1-4; 8 bases match TRBD1. The ends lost 5 bases at V and 4 bases at J; junction bases unmatched: 9. CDR3 length: 16 amino acids. The germline V gene encodes CDR1 MNHEY and CDR2 SMNVEV (reference sequence). DNA for the CDR3: TGTGCCAGCAGTCCCGGACAGGGCGAGTATAATGAAAAACTGTTTTTT. It is translated as CASSPGQGEYNEKLFF.

This clonotype came up a few times. V gene TRBV5-1 combines with J gene TRBJ2-1; 13 nucleotides line up with TRBD2. Germline V CDR1 and CDR2: SGHRS, YFSETQ. After removal of 5 bases from V and 0 bases from J, the junction contained 11 bases not matched to a gene. The CDR3 is 19 amino acids. The CDR3 sequence is CASSKGRGLAGASYNEQFF. The CDR3 DNA sequence: TGCGCCAGCAGTAAAGGGCGCGGACTAGCGGGAGCCTCCTACAATGAGCAGTTCTTC.

This chain joins TRBV7-3 and TRBJ2-3; D is undetermined. The CDR3 length is 11 residues. Germline lookup yields CDR1 SGHTA and CDR2 FQGTGA. V lost 8 bases, J lost 4 bases, and 7 bases lay in between. The CDR3: CASGVADTQYF. The CDR3 DNA follows: TGTGCCAGCGGAGTGGCAGATACGCAGTATTTT. The variable domain in full, with the rest retrieved from reference TRBV7-3 and TRBJ2-3, is GAGVSQTPSNKVTEKGKYVELRCDPISGHTALYWYRQSLGQGPEFLIYFQGTGAADDSGLPNDRFFAVRPEGSVSTLKIQRTERGDSAVYLCASGVADTQYFGPGTRLTVL.

This clonotype has at least ten counts. The rearrangement joins TRBV28 to TRBJ1-4; perhaps TRBD1 as D (6 bases). V dropped 7 bases and J dropped 7 bases, with 16 bases sitting between them. The CDR3 spans 14 residues. Germline V gene sequence: CDR1 MDHEN, CDR2 SYDVKM. CDR3 bases: TGTGCCAGCACGTCAGGGGAGTACGGTGAAAAACTGTTTTTT. Protein: CASTSGEYGEKLFF.

The CDR3 DNA reads as TGCAGTGTTACCACAGGGCGGGGAGAGACCCAGTACTTC. Translating it yields CSVTTGRGETQYF. The chain joins TRBV20-1 to TRBJ2-5; D may correspond to TRBD1 or TRBD2 (6 bases each). There are 13 residues in the CDR3. V lost 7 bases and J 4 bases, leaving 16 bases between the germline ends. Germline V gene sequence: CDR1 DFQATT, CDR2 SNEGSKA (reference sequence).

CDR3 in DNA: TGTGCCAGCAACTCAAGGGACAGAAGACAAGAGACCCAGTACTTC. Amino acid sequence: CASNSRDRRQETQYF. This chain joins TRBV5-4 and TRBJ2-5, with 7 bases matching TRBD1. CDR3 length: 15 amino acids. V gave up 6 bases and J gave up 2 bases; unmatched junction bases: 10. Germline values: CDR1 SGHNT, CDR2 YYREEE (reference sequence).

This clonotype was seen ten or more times. The rearrangement joins TRBV12-3 or TRBV12-4 to TRBJ1-5; perhaps TRBD1 as D (5 bases). The V gene lost 0 bases and the J gene lost 7 bases, with 16 bases spanning the gap. The CDR3 runs to 16 residues. The CDR3 nucleotides are TGTGCCAGCAGTTTAGCTCGGGACGCAATACAGCAGCCCCAGCATTTT. The encoded protein is CASSLARDAIQQPQHF.

In this sample, this clonotype turned up many times. The rearrangement links TRBV4-1 to TRBJ2-1, with 12 bases aligning to TRBD2. J was trimmed by 6 bases and V by 0 bases; bases with no gene match: 3. CDR3 length: 16 residues. CDR1 and CDR2 (germline): MGHRA, YSYEKL. The CDR3 sequence: CASSQDPSGRANEQFF. The CDR3 nucleotides read TGCGCCAGCAGCCAAGATCCTAGCGGGAGGGCCAATGAGCAGTTCTTC.

This clonotype showed up just once. This sequence joins TRBV4-1 and TRBJ1-4, with 9 bases matching TRBD1. Germline lookup yields CDR1 MGHRA and CDR2 YSYEKL. This CDR3 region has 15 residues. After removal of 3 bases from V and 4 bases from J, the junction contained 3 bases not matched to a gene. Here the CDR3 DNA reads TGCGCCAGCAGCCAGGGGGACAGGGATAATGAAAAACTGTTTTTT. Translation gives CASSQGDRDNEKLFF.

The CDR3 DNA is TGTGCCAGCAGTGAGGGGACAGGGGGCAGGACCGGGGAGCTGTTTTTT. It specifies CASSEGTGGRTGELFF. The chain couples TRBV2 to TRBJ2-2, with TRBD1 matching over 12 bases. The V and J ends lost 3 bases and 5 bases, in that order; junction bases with no gene match: 4. The CDR3 is 16 residues long. CDR1 is SNHLY, CDR2 FYNNEI, per germline.

This clonotype was detected ten times or more. This chain connects TRBV20-1 to TRBJ2-3; 10 bases align to TRBD2. The germline gives CDR1 DFQATT, CDR2 SNEGSKA (reference sequence). V was clipped by 5 bases and J by 1 base; unmatched bases: 3. The CDR3 extends over 14 amino acids. The CDR3 nucleotides read TGCAGTGCTCCCCTAGCGGGGGGCACAGATACGCAGTATTTT. It codes for CSAPLAGGTDTQYF.

This clonotype came up many times. The rearrangement joins TRBV6-2 or TRBV6-3 to TRBJ2-1; D gene ambiguous. CDR1 and CDR2 (germline): MNHEY, SVGEGT. The germline V and J ends were trimmed by 3 bases and 0 bases, with 18 bases remaining between them. This CDR3 region has 18 residues. This CDR3 reads CASSYSFLRHGSYNEQFF. The DNA of the CDR3 is TGTGCCAGCAGTTATTCTTTTCTACGACACGGCTCCTACAATGAGCAGTTCTTC.

This clonotype turned up a few times. This chain connects TRBV29-1 to TRBJ2-3, with a tentative D call TRBD1 (6 bases). CDR1 and CDR2 (germline): SQVTM, ANQGSEA. There are 13 residues in the CDR3. The V end lost 7 bases, the J end lost 0 bases, and 11 bases lay between the germline ends. The CDR3 here is CSAQDSSTDTQYF. The CDR3 nucleotides are TGCAGCGCCCAGGACAGTAGCACAGATACGCAGTATTTT.

This clonotype has at least ten counts. The V and J genes are TRBV20-1 and TRBJ2-3; D is unclear. V was trimmed by 1 base and J by 1 base, leaving 15 bases between them. CDR1 DFQATT and CDR2 SNEGSKA come from the germline V gene (reference sequence). The CDR3 loop spans 16 amino acids. The CDR3 DNA is TGCAGTGCTAGAGGGTTTGACTCGCTTCGCACAGATACGCAGTATTTT. Protein: CSARGFDSLRTDTQYF.

This clonotype has a handful of counts. V gene TRBV15 combines with J gene TRBJ2-1; perhaps TRBD2 as D (6 bases). The V end was cut by 3 bases, the J end by 4 bases, with 19 bases between. This CDR3 is 17 amino acids long. The V gene's germline CDR1 is LNHNV and CDR2 YYDKDF (reference sequence). This CDR3 reads CATSSGGRRLLYNEQFF. CDR3 in DNA: TGTGCCACCAGCAGCGGAGGGCGCAGGTTGCTTTACAATGAGCAGTTCTTC.

The chain links TRBV6-6 to TRBJ2-7; no firm D call. The germline V gene has CDR1 MNHNY and CDR2 SVGAGI (reference sequence). This CDR3 is built from 13 residues. V shed 0 bases and J shed 5 bases, with 8 bases lying between them. CDR3 region: CASSYSLGDEQYF. The CDR3 DNA sequence: TGTGCCAGCAGTTACTCCCTTGGCGACGAGCAGTACTTC.

This clonotype came up many times. J is TRBJ2-1 and V is TRBV7-2, with a tentative D call TRBD1 (6 bases). This CDR3 is built from 14 residues. Germline CDR1 reads SGHTA; CDR2 reads FQGNSA. V was shortened by 3 bases and J by 4 bases, with 10 bases between the two germline ends. The CDR3 DNA follows: TGTGCCAGCAGCTTGGACAGTGCTTACAATGAGCAGTTCTTC. Encoded protein: CASSLDSAYNEQFF.